Listed below are T cell receptor beta chains from one sample, sequenced in a study of CD8+ T cells in alopecia areata. The table came from immunoSEQ multiplex PCR; TCRdb's copy has only in-frame clones and leaves some out. The table has about 190,000 clones, 50% to 60% seen once. Material: CD4+ T cells sorted from blood, obtained at week 4, from a patient treated with tofacitinib. These receptors came from a human donor with alopecia areata. CDR3s include the opening cysteine and the closing phenylalanine or tryptophan. The D gene is left open where the match is weak. Expanded clones are given a class, and other clones once, few, many or no size at all.

cdr3_nt,cdr3_aa,d_call,j_call,v_call,clone_size
TGCGCCAGCAGCCTGGGACCCGGGACAGGGACCTCCGAGCAGTACTTC,CASSLGPGTGTSEQYF,TRBD1,TRBJ2-7,TRBV5-1,.
TGTGCCAGCAGTGCGAACAGGGAAGAGACCCAGTACTTC,CASSANREETQYF,.,TRBJ2-5,TRBV2,.
TGTGCCAGCTCACCCCCAGGTCGGGGCGAGCAGTACTTC,CASSPPGRGEQYF,.,TRBJ2-7,TRBV18,.
TGTGCCAGCTCGGGCGGCTCCTACGAGCAGTACTTC,CASSGGSYEQYF,.,TRBJ2-7,TRBV18,.
TGCAGTGCTAGAGATCGTCATGAGCAGTTCTTC,CSARDRHEQFF,.,TRBJ2-1,TRBV20-1,few
TGTGCCAGCAGCTTGGGACTTTCTACCGGGGAGCTGTTTTTT,CASSLGLSTGELFF,.,TRBJ2-2,TRBV7-9,.
TGTGCCAGCAGTATCCCGGGACTAGCGGGAGGGGGCGCAGATACGCAGTATTTT,CASSIPGLAGGGADTQYF,TRBD2,TRBJ2-3,TRBV4-2,.
TGTGCCAGCAGCCCCGGGGGGGTTAGCACAGATACGCAGTATTTT,CASSPGGVSTDTQYF,TRBD2,TRBJ2-3,TRBV4-2,few
TGTGCCACCAGCAGGAGCACAGATACGCAGTATTTT,CATSRSTDTQYF,.,TRBJ2-3,TRBV15,few
TGTGCCTGGAGTTCTGGGGGAAATGAGCAGTTCTTC,CAWSSGGNEQFF,.,TRBJ2-1,TRBV30,.
TGTGCCAGCAGCGTACGACTAGCGGACTTTAATGAGCAGTTCTTC,CASSVRLADFNEQFF,TRBD2,TRBJ2-1,TRBV9,.